This is a list of T cell receptor beta chains from one sample in a study of identical twins. TCRdb redid the calling of the 5' RACE reads with MiXCR, one entry per CDR3 protein. Of about 690,000 distinct CDR3 sequences listed, 6.1% are singletons. The sequencing sample was made of naive T cells sorted from blood. The receptors stem from a man aged 18-30 years in good health. CDR3s include the opening cysteine and the closing phenylalanine or tryptophan.

>TRBV7-2|TRBJ2-7
CASSFLREQYF
>TRBV15|TRBJ2-7
CATSPDSQTYEQYF
>TRBV12-3/TRBV12-4|TRBJ1-1
CASSRSTVTEAFF
>TRBV12-3/TRBV12-4|TRBJ2-7
CASSLGTSGLNEQYF
>TRBV27|TRBJ2-2
CASSFGDLNANTGELFF
>TRBV20-1|TRBJ2-7
CSASSLDKAEQYF
>TRBV3-1|TRBJ1-5
CASSGRFNQPQHF
>TRBV20-1|TRBJ2-7
CSASSLAGAYEQYF
>TRBV6-1|TRBJ2-1
CASRLTSGRGPNNEQFF
>TRBV12-3/TRBV12-4|TRBJ1-5
CASSFQGATQPQHF
>TRBV12-3/TRBV12-4|TRBJ2-1
CASRGLAGRYNEQFF